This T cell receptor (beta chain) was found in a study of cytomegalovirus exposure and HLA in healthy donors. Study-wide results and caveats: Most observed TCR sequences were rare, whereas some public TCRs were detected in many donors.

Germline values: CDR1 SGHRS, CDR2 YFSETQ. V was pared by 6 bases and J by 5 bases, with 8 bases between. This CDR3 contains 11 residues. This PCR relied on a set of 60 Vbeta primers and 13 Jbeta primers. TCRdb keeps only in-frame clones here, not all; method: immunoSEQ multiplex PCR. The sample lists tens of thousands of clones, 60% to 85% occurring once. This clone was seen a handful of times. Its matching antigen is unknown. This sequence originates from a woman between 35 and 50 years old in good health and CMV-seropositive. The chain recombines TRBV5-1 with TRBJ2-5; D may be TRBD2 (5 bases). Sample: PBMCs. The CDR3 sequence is CASKRGETQYF. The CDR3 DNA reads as TGCGCCAGCAAGAGAGGGGAGACCCAGTACTTC. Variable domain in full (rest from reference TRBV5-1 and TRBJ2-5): KAGVTQTPRYLIKTRGQQVTLSCSPISGHRSVSWYQQTPGQGLQFLFEYFSETQRNKGNFPGRFSGRQFSNSRSEMNVSTLELGDSALYLCASKRGETQYFGPGTRLLVL.